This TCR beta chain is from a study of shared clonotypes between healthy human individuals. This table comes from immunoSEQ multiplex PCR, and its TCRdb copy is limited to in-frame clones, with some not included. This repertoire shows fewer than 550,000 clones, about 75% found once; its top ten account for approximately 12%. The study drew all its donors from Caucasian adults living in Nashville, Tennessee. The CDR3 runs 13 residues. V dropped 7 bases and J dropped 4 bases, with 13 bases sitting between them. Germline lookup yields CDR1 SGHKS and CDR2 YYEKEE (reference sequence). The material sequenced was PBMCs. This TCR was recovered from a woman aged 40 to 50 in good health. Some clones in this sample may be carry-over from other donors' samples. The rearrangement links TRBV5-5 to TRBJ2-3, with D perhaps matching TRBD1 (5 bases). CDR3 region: CASAAQGPDTQYF. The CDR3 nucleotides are TGTGCCAGCGCTGCCCAGGGCCCAGATACGCAGTATTTT.